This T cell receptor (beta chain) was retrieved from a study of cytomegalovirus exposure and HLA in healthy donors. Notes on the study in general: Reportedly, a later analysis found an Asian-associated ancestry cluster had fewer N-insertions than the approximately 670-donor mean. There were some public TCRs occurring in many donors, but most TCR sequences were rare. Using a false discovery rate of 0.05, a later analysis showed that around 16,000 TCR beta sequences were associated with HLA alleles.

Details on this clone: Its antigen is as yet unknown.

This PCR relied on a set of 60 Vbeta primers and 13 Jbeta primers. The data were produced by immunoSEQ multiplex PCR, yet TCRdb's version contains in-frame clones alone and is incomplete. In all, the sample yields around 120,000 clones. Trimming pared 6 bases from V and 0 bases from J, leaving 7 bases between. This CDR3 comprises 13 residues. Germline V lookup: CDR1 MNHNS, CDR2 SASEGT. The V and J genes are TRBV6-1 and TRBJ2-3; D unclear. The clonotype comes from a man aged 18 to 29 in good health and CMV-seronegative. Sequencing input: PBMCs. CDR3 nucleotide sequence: TGTGCCAGCAGGCCACTTAGCACAGATACGCAGTATTTT. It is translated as CASRPLSTDTQYF.